The rows below give T cell receptor beta chains drawn from one sample of a study of identifying expanded T cells in peripheral blood. Clones were read by immunoSEQ multiplex PCR, and TCRdb kept only the in-frame ones, dropping some. The data contain about 91,000 clones, 88% of them seen just once; the ten biggest clones take up 3.5% to 4.5%. The specimen was blood. Source of these receptors: a person aged 18 to 75 in good health. CDR3s include the opening cysteine and the closing phenylalanine or tryptophan. A D gene is named only where the DNA matches it firmly. A clone size is listed for some rows: how often the clone was seen (once, few, many), or a class if it is expanded.

d_gene: TRBD1; j_gene: TRBJ1-2; abundance: NA; v_gene: TRBV29-1; CDR3nt: TGCAGCGTTGAGGACAGGGATTCCCATGGCTACACCTTC; CDR3aa: CSVEDRDSHGYTF
d_gene: NA; j_gene: TRBJ1-3; abundance: NA; v_gene: TRBV4-2; CDR3nt: TGTGCCAGCAACATGTATGAGGGGAATGGAAACACCATATATTTT; CDR3aa: CASNMYEGNGNTIYF
d_gene: TRBD1; j_gene: TRBJ1-4; abundance: NA; v_gene: TRBV5-1; CDR3nt: TGCGCCAGCAGACAGGGGGCAACTAATGAAAAACTGTTTTTT; CDR3aa: CASRQGATNEKLFF
d_gene: NA; j_gene: TRBJ2-5; abundance: NA; v_gene: TRBV30; CDR3nt: TGTGCCTGGAGTCCGGGGGTTGAGACCCAGTACTTC; CDR3aa: CAWSPGVETQYF
d_gene: NA; j_gene: TRBJ2-4; abundance: NA; v_gene: TRBV28; CDR3nt: TGTGCCAGCAGTTTTCCGGGACCGGCCGTTGGTCAGTACTTC; CDR3aa: CASSFPGPAVGQYF
d_gene: NA; j_gene: TRBJ2-1; abundance: NA; v_gene: TRBV7-2; CDR3nt: TGTGCCAGCACCCTAGACCATTACAATGAGCAGTTCTTC; CDR3aa: CASTLDHYNEQFF
d_gene: NA; j_gene: TRBJ2-4; abundance: NA; v_gene: TRBV27; CDR3nt: TGTGCCAGCAGTTTTAGTAGCGGAAACATTCAGTACTTC; CDR3aa: CASSFSSGNIQYF
d_gene: NA; j_gene: TRBJ1-4; abundance: NA; v_gene: TRBV28; CDR3nt: TGTGCCAGCAGCCAGCGGGCCAGATCGAGCCTCGCAACTAATGAAAAACTGTTTTTT; CDR3aa: CASSQRARSSLATNEKLFF
d_gene: TRBD1; j_gene: TRBJ2-6; abundance: NA; v_gene: TRBV10-1; CDR3nt: TGCGCCAGCAGGTTGGGACAGACGTTCTCTGGGGCCAACGTCCTGACTTTC; CDR3aa: CASRLGQTFSGANVLTF
d_gene: NA; j_gene: TRBJ2-5; abundance: NA; v_gene: TRBV29-1; CDR3nt: TGCAGCGTTGAGTCCGGGCCGCAAGAGACCCAGTACTTC; CDR3aa: CSVESGPQETQYF
d_gene: NA; j_gene: TRBJ2-6; abundance: NA; v_gene: TRBV4-1; CDR3nt: TGCGCCAGCAGCCATCGTGCAACAGCGCATCTGATCTCTGGGGCCAACGTCCTGACTTTC; CDR3aa: CASSHRATAHLISGANVLTF
d_gene: TRBD2; j_gene: TRBJ2-5; abundance: NA; v_gene: TRBV11-2; CDR3nt: TGTGCCAGCAGCTCAGCGACTAGCGGGAGGGTCCAAGAGACCCAGTACTTC; CDR3aa: CASSSATSGRVQETQYF
d_gene: NA; j_gene: TRBJ2-3; abundance: NA; v_gene: TRBV5-4; CDR3nt: TGTGCCAGCAGCTTGTCTCCGGGACTTAGCCCGGATACGCAGTATTTT; CDR3aa: CASSLSPGLSPDTQYF
d_gene: NA; j_gene: TRBJ1-4; abundance: NA; v_gene: TRBV10-2; CDR3nt: TGCGCCAGCAGTGAGTACGGCGCGGCAGGGAGAGGTGAAAAACTGTTTTTT; CDR3aa: CASSEYGAAGRGEKLFF
d_gene: TRBD1; j_gene: TRBJ2-7; abundance: NA; v_gene: TRBV5-6; CDR3nt: TGTGCCAGCAGCTTGGAGGGACAGGGACGCAGTTACGAGCAGTACTTC; CDR3aa: CASSLEGQGRSYEQYF
d_gene: TRBD1; j_gene: TRBJ2-4; abundance: NA; v_gene: TRBV7-2; CDR3nt: TGTGCCAGCAGCTTGGGGATAAACAGGGGAAACATTCAGTACTTC; CDR3aa: CASSLGINRGNIQYF
d_gene: NA; j_gene: TRBJ1-1; abundance: NA; v_gene: TRBV28; CDR3nt: TGTGCCAGCAGTCCGTCCGGGGAAATAAACACTGAAGCTTTCTTT; CDR3aa: CASSPSGEINTEAFF
d_gene: NA; j_gene: TRBJ1-2; abundance: NA; v_gene: TRBV6-5; CDR3nt: TGTGCCAGCAGTTACTCGCCACTCGGCTATGGCTACACCTTC; CDR3aa: CASSYSPLGYGYTF
d_gene: TRBD2; j_gene: TRBJ2-3; abundance: NA; v_gene: TRBV6-1; CDR3nt: TGTGCCAGCAGTGAAATCGGGGGGATGACAGATACGCAGTATTTT; CDR3aa: CASSEIGGMTDTQYF
d_gene: TRBD1; j_gene: TRBJ1-3; abundance: NA; v_gene: TRBV7-9; CDR3nt: TGTGCCAGCAGCCAAGACAGGGGGCCGTTTGGGACTGGAAACACCATATATTTT; CDR3aa: CASSQDRGPFGTGNTIYF
d_gene: NA; j_gene: TRBJ1-5; abundance: few; v_gene: TRBV30; CDR3nt: TGTGCCTGGGGAAGGACAGATAGCAATCAGCCCCAGCATTTT; CDR3aa: CAWGRTDSNQPQHF
d_gene: NA; j_gene: TRBJ1-4; abundance: NA; v_gene: TRBV6-1; CDR3nt: TGTGCCAGCAGCGAGCCGGGGACGGGTGAAAAACTGTTTTTT; CDR3aa: CASSEPGTGEKLFF
d_gene: NA; j_gene: TRBJ1-1; abundance: once; v_gene: TRBV10-3; CDR3nt: TGTGCCATCAGTGAGTCGGAGGGACGGAACACTGAAGCTTTCTTT; CDR3aa: CAISESEGRNTEAFF
d_gene: TRBD1; j_gene: TRBJ2-7; abundance: NA; v_gene: TRBV4-1; CDR3nt: TGCGCCAGCAGCCAAGGGACAGGGGGGACGTACGAGCAGTACTTC; CDR3aa: CASSQGTGGTYEQYF
d_gene: NA; j_gene: TRBJ2-1; abundance: NA; v_gene: TRBV4-1; CDR3nt: TGCGCCAGCAGCCCTCCGACAGAATACAATGAGCAGTTCTTC; CDR3aa: CASSPPTEYNEQFF